The sequence of this T cell receptor (beta chain) was determined in a study of blood T cell repertoires in COVID-19. Study in general: T cells, B-cell-depleted T cells, or PBMCs provided the cDNA or gDNA that served as material.

Assay: immunoSEQ multiplex PCR; the TCRdb copy retains only in-frame clones and omits some. The sample contains tens of thousands of clones, around four fifths of which appear only once. The receptor was isolated from a middle-aged man with acute or convalescent COVID-19. Sequencing used peripheral blood.

As DNA, the CDR3 is TGTGCCAGCAGCCAAGAGAGGTCTGGCGACTACGAGCAGTACTTC. This translates into CASSQERSGDYEQYF. The V gene is TRBV4-2, the J gene TRBJ2-7; no firm D call. The CDR3 totals 15 residues. CDR1 is LGHNA, CDR2 YNFKEQ, per germline. V gave up 0 bases and J gave up 3 bases, with 12 bases separating them.